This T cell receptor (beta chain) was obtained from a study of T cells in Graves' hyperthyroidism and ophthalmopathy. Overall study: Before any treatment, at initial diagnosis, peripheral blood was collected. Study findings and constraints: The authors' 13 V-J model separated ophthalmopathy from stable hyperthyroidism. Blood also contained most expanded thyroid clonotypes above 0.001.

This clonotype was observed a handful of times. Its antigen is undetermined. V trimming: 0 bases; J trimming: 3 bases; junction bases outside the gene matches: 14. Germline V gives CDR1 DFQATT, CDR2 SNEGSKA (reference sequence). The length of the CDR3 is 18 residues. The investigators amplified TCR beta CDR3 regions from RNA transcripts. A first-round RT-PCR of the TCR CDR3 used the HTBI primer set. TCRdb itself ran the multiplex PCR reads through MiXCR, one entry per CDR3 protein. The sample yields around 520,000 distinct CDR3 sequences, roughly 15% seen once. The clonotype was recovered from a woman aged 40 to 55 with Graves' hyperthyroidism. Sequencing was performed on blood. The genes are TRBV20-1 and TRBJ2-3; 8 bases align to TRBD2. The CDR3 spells CSARDFRIERELTDTQYF. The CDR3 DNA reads TGCAGTGCTAGAGATTTCCGCATAGAGCGGGAGTTGACAGATACGCAGTATTTT.